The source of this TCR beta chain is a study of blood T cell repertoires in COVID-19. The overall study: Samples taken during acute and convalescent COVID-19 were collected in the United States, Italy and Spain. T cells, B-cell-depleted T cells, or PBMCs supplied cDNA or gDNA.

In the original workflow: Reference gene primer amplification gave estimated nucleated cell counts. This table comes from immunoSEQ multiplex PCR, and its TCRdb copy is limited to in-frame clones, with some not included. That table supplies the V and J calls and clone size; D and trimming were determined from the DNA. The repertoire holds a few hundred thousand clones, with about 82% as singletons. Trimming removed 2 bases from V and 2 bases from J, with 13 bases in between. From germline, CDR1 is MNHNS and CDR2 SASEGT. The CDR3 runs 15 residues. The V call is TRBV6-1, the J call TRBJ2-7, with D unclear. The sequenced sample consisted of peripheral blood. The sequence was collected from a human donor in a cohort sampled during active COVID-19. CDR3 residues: CASSEHGGGPYEQYF. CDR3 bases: TGTGCCAGCAGTGAACACGGCGGCGGCCCCTACGAGCAGTACTTC.